This T cell receptor beta chain emerged from a study of control samples from healthy donors and cancer patients. The assay was immunoSEQ multiplex PCR, and TCRdb's table has in-frame clones only and misses some. The repertoire includes 150,000 to 200,000 clones, approximately 90% of them detected once, and approximately 12% sits in the top ten. Sequenced material: blood. This TCR was recovered from a man younger than 40 in good health.

The CDR3 DNA follows: TGTGCCAGCAGCTTAGGGCGGCTAAGCTCCTACGAGCAGTACTTC. Protein: CASSLGRLSSYEQYF. The V and J genes are TRBV11-2 and TRBJ2-7; D remains unclear. The germline V and J ends were trimmed by 1 base and 0 bases, with 10 bases remaining between them. The CDR3 is 15 amino acids. Germline V lookup: CDR1 SGHAT, CDR2 FQNNGV.